A selection of T cell receptor beta chains follows, all from one sample in a study of a mutant IDH1 vaccine in newly diagnosed glioma. These receptors' antigens are unknown. Assay: immunoSEQ multiplex PCR; the TCRdb copy retains only in-frame clones and omits some. The sample contains 30,000 to 40,000 clones, about four fifths of which appear only once. This material consisted of PBMCs, taken from a glioma patient whose treatment included an IDH1 peptide vaccine. These receptors originate from a man aged 35 to 55 with glioma. Some clones in this sample may be carry-over from other donors' samples. The CDR3 runs from the conserved cysteine through the conserved F or W. D genes are given only for firm matches. Clone size is given for some rows only: seen once, a few or many times, or a class if the clone is expanded.

v_gene: TRBV18
abundance: NA
j_gene: TRBJ2-6
d_gene: NA
CDR3aa: CASRPRSSGANVLTF
CDR3nt: TGTGCCAGCCGGCCCAGGAGCTCTGGGGCCAACGTCCTGACTTTC

v_gene: TRBV18
abundance: once
j_gene: TRBJ1-2
d_gene: NA
CDR3aa: CASSPDQQNYGYTF
CDR3nt: TGTGCCAGCTCGCCTGACCAGCAAAACTATGGCTACACCTTC

v_gene: TRBV5-1
abundance: NA
j_gene: TRBJ2-5
d_gene: NA
CDR3aa: CASSLVAEETQYF
CDR3nt: TGCGCCAGCAGCTTGGTGGCAGAAGAGACCCAGTACTTC

v_gene: TRBV27
abundance: once
j_gene: TRBJ1-1
d_gene: TRBD1
CDR3aa: CASSFSGTGEAFF
CDR3nt: TGTGCCAGCAGCTTCTCCGGGACAGGGGAAGCTTTCTTT

v_gene: TRBV7-8
abundance: NA
j_gene: TRBJ2-7
d_gene: TRBD1
CDR3aa: CASSRTGGHEQYF
CDR3nt: TGTGCCAGCAGCAGAACAGGGGGCCACGAGCAGTACTTC

v_gene: TRBV7-8
abundance: NA
j_gene: TRBJ2-1
d_gene: TRBD2
CDR3aa: CASSLEGPGGGVSYNEQFF
CDR3nt: TGTGCCAGCAGCTTAGAGGGCCCGGGCGGGGGGGTCTCCTACAATGAGCAGTTCTTC

v_gene: TRBV14
abundance: NA
j_gene: TRBJ2-6
d_gene: TRBD2
CDR3aa: CASSPWGGSLRGANVLTF
CDR3nt: TGTGCCAGCAGCCCCTGGGGGGGTAGTCTGAGAGGGGCCAACGTCCTGACTTTC

v_gene: TRBV6-6
abundance: once
j_gene: TRBJ2-7
d_gene: NA
CDR3aa: CASSYGPRAQSYEQYF
CDR3nt: TGTGCCAGCAGTTACGGACCCAGGGCTCAATCCTACGAGCAGTACTTC

v_gene: TRBV7-9
abundance: NA
j_gene: TRBJ2-1
d_gene: NA
CDR3aa: CASRPVGEQFF
CDR3nt: TGTGCCAGCAGACCTGTGGGAGAGCAGTTCTTC

v_gene: TRBV29-1
abundance: NA
j_gene: TRBJ1-1
d_gene: NA
CDR3aa: CSVCGGLNTEAFF
CDR3nt: TGCAGCGTTTGTGGGGGATTGAACACTGAAGCTTTCTTT

v_gene: TRBV5-6
abundance: NA
j_gene: TRBJ1-1
d_gene: NA
CDR3aa: CASSLVGRNTEAFF
CDR3nt: TGTGCCAGCAGCTTGGTTGGCAGAAACACTGAAGCTTTCTTT

v_gene: TRBV30
abundance: NA
j_gene: TRBJ2-7
d_gene: TRBD2
CDR3aa: CAWSPVKGGWYYEQYF
CDR3nt: TGTGCCTGGAGCCCCGTAAAGGGAGGGTGGTACTACGAGCAGTACTTC

v_gene: TRBV18
abundance: NA
j_gene: TRBJ1-5
d_gene: NA
CDR3aa: CASSQEGDQPQHF
CDR3nt: TGTGCCAGCTCGCAAGAGGGGGATCAGCCCCAGCATTTT

v_gene: TRBV27
abundance: NA
j_gene: TRBJ2-2
d_gene: NA
CDR3aa: CASSLSETGELFF
CDR3nt: TGTGCCAGCAGTTTATCGGAGACCGGGGAGCTGTTTTTT

v_gene: TRBV27
abundance: NA
j_gene: TRBJ2-2
d_gene: TRBD1
CDR3aa: CASSFEGQGLTGELFF
CDR3nt: TGTGCCAGCAGTTTCGAGGGACAGGGTCTTACCGGGGAGCTGTTTTTT

v_gene: TRBV9
abundance: NA
j_gene: TRBJ1-2
d_gene: NA
CDR3aa: CASSVSIQGENYGYTF
CDR3nt: TGTGCCAGCAGCGTATCGATACAGGGCGAGAACTATGGCTACACCTTC

v_gene: TRBV10-1
abundance: NA
j_gene: TRBJ2-7
d_gene: NA
CDR3aa: CASSEDGPLGQYF
CDR3nt: TGCGCCAGCAGTGAGGACGGGCCCCTCGGGCAGTACTTC

v_gene: TRBV7-8
abundance: NA
j_gene: TRBJ2-7
d_gene: NA
CDR3aa: CASSFRQGIAYEQYF
CDR3nt: TGTGCCAGCAGCTTTCGGCAGGGGATCGCCTACGAGCAGTACTTC

v_gene: TRBV7-9
abundance: once
j_gene: TRBJ2-2
d_gene: NA
CDR3aa: CASSSGYQGNTGELFF
CDR3nt: TGTGCCAGCAGCTCCGGTTATCAGGGGAACACCGGGGAGCTGTTTTTT

v_gene: TRBV19
abundance: NA
j_gene: TRBJ1-5
d_gene: NA
CDR3aa: CASSIGRDSNQPQHF
CDR3nt: TGTGCCAGTAGTATAGGGAGGGATAGCAATCAGCCCCAGCATTTT

v_gene: TRBV25-1
abundance: NA
j_gene: TRBJ1-5
d_gene: NA
CDR3aa: CASSGYYQPQHF
CDR3nt: TGTGCCAGCAGTGGCTACTATCAGCCCCAGCATTTT

v_gene: TRBV19
abundance: once
j_gene: TRBJ2-3
d_gene: TRBD2
CDR3aa: CASMESGGLISTDTQYF
CDR3nt: TGTGCCAGTATGGAAAGCGGGGGCCTGATAAGCACAGATACGCAGTATTTT

v_gene: TRBV7-2
abundance: NA
j_gene: TRBJ1-5
d_gene: NA
CDR3aa: CASSLVGREQPQHF
CDR3nt: TGTGCCAGCAGCTTAGTTGGCAGGGAGCAGCCCCAGCATTTT

v_gene: TRBV10-3
abundance: NA
j_gene: TRBJ1-3
d_gene: NA
CDR3aa: CAIGEDSGNTIYF
CDR3nt: TGTGCCATCGGTGAGGACTCTGGAAACACCATATATTTT

v_gene: TRBV4-1
abundance: NA
j_gene: TRBJ1-6
d_gene: NA
CDR3aa: CASSQGENTSPLHF
CDR3nt: TGCGCCAGCAGCCAAGGGGAGAACACTTCACCCCTCCACTTT

v_gene: TRBV30
abundance: NA
j_gene: TRBJ1-2
d_gene: NA
CDR3aa: CAWTPGKMNYGYTF
CDR3nt: TGTGCCTGGACCCCTGGGAAGATGAACTATGGCTACACCTTC

v_gene: TRBV7-6
abundance: NA
j_gene: TRBJ2-3
d_gene: TRBD2
CDR3aa: CASSSALAGTDTQYF
CDR3nt: TGTGCCAGCAGCTCCGCCCTAGCGGGTACAGATACGCAGTATTTT

v_gene: TRBV18
abundance: NA
j_gene: TRBJ2-7
d_gene: NA
CDR3aa: CASSPSAEQYF
CDR3nt: TGTGCCAGCTCACCATCAGCCGAGCAGTACTTC

v_gene: TRBV10-3
abundance: few
j_gene: TRBJ1-3
d_gene: TRBD1
CDR3aa: CAIIGTGSGNTIYF
CDR3nt: TGTGCCATCATAGGGACAGGGTCTGGAAACACCATATATTTT

v_gene: TRBV15
abundance: NA
j_gene: TRBJ2-1
d_gene: TRBD2
CDR3aa: CATSRVQRGRRLHNEQFF
CDR3nt: TGTGCCACCAGCAGAGTTCAGCGGGGGCGCCGGCTTCACAATGAGCAGTTCTTC

v_gene: TRBV5-1
abundance: NA
j_gene: TRBJ1-2
d_gene: NA
CDR3aa: CASSLQWNYGYTF
CDR3nt: TGCGCCAGCAGCTTACAGTGGAACTATGGCTACACCTTC

v_gene: TRBV30
abundance: NA
j_gene: TRBJ1-6
d_gene: NA
CDR3aa: CAWSVQQGRNSPLHF
CDR3nt: TGTGCCTGGAGTGTACAGCAGGGTCGGAATTCACCCCTCCACTTT

v_gene: TRBV14
abundance: NA
j_gene: TRBJ1-3
d_gene: NA
CDR3aa: CASSREQTGYDSGNTIYF
CDR3nt: TGTGCCAGCAGCCGAGAACAAACAGGATACGACTCTGGAAACACCATATATTTT

v_gene: TRBV5-1
abundance: NA
j_gene: TRBJ2-1
d_gene: TRBD1
CDR3aa: CASSDGQGRYNEQFF
CDR3nt: TGCGCCAGCAGCGATGGACAGGGGCGGTACAATGAGCAGTTCTTC

v_gene: TRBV5-1
abundance: NA
j_gene: TRBJ2-7
d_gene: TRBD1
CDR3aa: CASSLEGQTYEQYF
CDR3nt: TGCGCCAGCAGCTTGGAGGGACAGACCTACGAGCAGTACTTC

v_gene: TRBV29-1
abundance: NA
j_gene: TRBJ2-7
d_gene: NA
CDR3aa: CSVEDEGSYEQYF
CDR3nt: TGCAGCGTTGAAGATGAGGGATCCTACGAGCAGTACTTC

v_gene: TRBV29-1
abundance: NA
j_gene: TRBJ2-7
d_gene: NA
CDR3aa: CSVGQSYEQYF
CDR3nt: TGCAGCGTCGGGCAGAGCTACGAGCAGTACTTC

v_gene: TRBV4-1
abundance: NA
j_gene: TRBJ1-5
d_gene: NA
CDR3aa: CASSQDQGGINQPQHF
CDR3nt: TGCGCCAGCAGCCAAGATCAAGGGGGGATCAATCAGCCCCAGCATTTT

v_gene: TRBV18
abundance: NA
j_gene: TRBJ2-7
d_gene: TRBD2
CDR3aa: CASSQGSSGVLSYEQYF
CDR3nt: TGTGCCAGCTCACAGGGTAGTAGCGGGGTCCTCTCCTACGAGCAGTACTTC

v_gene: TRBV6-8
abundance: once
j_gene: TRBJ2-7
d_gene: NA
CDR3aa: CASSYSNAGRGPGEQYF
CDR3nt: TGTGCCAGCAGTTACTCGAATGCCGGCAGGGGCCCTGGCGAGCAGTACTTC

v_gene: TRBV5-4
abundance: medium-sized
j_gene: TRBJ1-1
d_gene: NA
CDR3aa: CASSAPKEGNTEAFF
CDR3nt: TGTGCCAGCAGCGCTCCGAAGGAAGGGAACACTGAAGCTTTCTTT